This TCR beta chain was identified during a study of blood T cell repertoires in COVID-19. Background on the study: The cDNA or gDNA used as material had been derived from T cells, B-cell-depleted T cells, or PBMCs.

The CDR3 extends over 16 amino acids. Per the germline V gene, CDR1 is LGHDT and CDR2 is YNNKEL (reference sequence). V shed 6 bases and J 1 base; nucleotides not matched to a gene: 9. Here immunoSEQ multiplex PCR was the method, and the copy in TCRdb shows in-frame clones only, minus some. The repertoire holds fewer than 450,000 clones, about 89% seen once, with about 6% in the top ten. The chain is built from TRBV3-1 (or the pseudogene TRBV3-2) and TRBJ2-3; 8 positions agree with TRBD2. The sequenced sample was peripheral blood. The receptor was isolated from a woman aged 50 to 60 with COVID-19, enrolled during active disease. In nucleotides, the CDR3 is TGTGCCAGCAGGGGACCTTGGCGGGAGGGCACAGATACGCAGTATTTT. This codes for CASRGPWREGTDTQYF.